Listed below are T cell receptor beta chains from one sample, sequenced in a study of cytomegalovirus exposure and HLA in healthy donors. Clones were read by immunoSEQ multiplex PCR, and TCRdb kept only the in-frame ones, dropping some. The sample gives roughly 220,000 clones, roughly 70% of which show up once; approximately 1.9% is in the top ten. The sample comprised PBMCs. The receptors here all came from a woman aged 30 to 39 in good health and CMV-seronegative. CDR3s include the opening cysteine and the closing phenylalanine or tryptophan. The D gene is left open where the match is weak. Expanded clones are given a class, and other clones once, few, many or no size at all.

>15|-|TRBV9|TRBJ1-3|-
TGTGCCAGCAGCGTAGAGGCGGGATCAGGAAACACCATATATTTT
CASSVEAGSGNTIYF
>12|-|TRBV11-3|TRBJ1-1|-
TGTGCCAGCTCCGCCAGGGGCACTGAAGCTTTCTTT
CASSARGTEAFF
>15|once|TRBV15|TRBJ1-2|TRBD1
TGTGCCACCAGCCGCACACAGGGGGTTGGCTATGGCTACACCTTC
CATSRTQGVGYGYTF
>14|-|TRBV6-5|TRBJ2-7|-
TGTGCCAGCAGTTACTTTACAGGGTCCTACGAGCAGTACTTC
CASSYFTGSYEQYF
>13|-|TRBV5-1|TRBJ1-1|-
TGCGCCAGCAGCTTGGCAGGGAACACTGAAGCTTTCTTT
CASSLAGNTEAFF
>14|-|TRBV7-3|TRBJ2-2|TRBD2
TGTGCCAGCAGTTTTAGCGGGGCCACCGGGGAGCTGTTTTTT
CASSFSGATGELFF
>16|-|TRBV27|TRBJ1-2|TRBD1
TGTGCCAGCAGGCCCGCTCCGGGACAGCAGCACTATGGCTACACCTTC
CASRPAPGQQHYGYTF
>14|-|TRBV30|TRBJ1-4|-
TGTGCCTGGAGGGGAGGGCAGAGTAATGAAAAACTGTTTTTT
CAWRGGQSNEKLFF
>18|-|TRBV5-1|TRBJ2-1|TRBD2
TGCGCCAGCAGCTACGGACTAGCGGGGGCCAGCTCCTACAATGAGCAGTTCTTC
CASSYGLAGASSYNEQFF
>13|-|TRBV19|TRBJ1-2|TRBD1
TGTGCCATTAGACAGGGGGCTGGCTATGGCTACACCTTC
CAIRQGAGYGYTF
>14|-|TRBV19|TRBJ1-2|TRBD1
TGTGCCAGTAGTATCAGGGGGCTCAACTATGGCTACACCTTC
CASSIRGLNYGYTF
>15|-|TRBV6-6|TRBJ2-3|TRBD2
TGTGCCAGCAGTATGGGGACTAGCGGGACAGATACGCAGTATTTT
CASSMGTSGTDTQYF
>15|-|TRBV5-1|TRBJ1-6|-
TGCGCCAGCAGCTTGGGGACAGCAGATAATTCACCCCTCCACTTT
CASSLGTADNSPLHF
>14|-|TRBV6-1|TRBJ2-1|TRBD2
TGTGCCAGCAGTCCGGGACTAGCGGGAGCTGAGCAGTTCTTC
CASSPGLAGAEQFF
>13|-|TRBV7-9|TRBJ2-1|-
TGTGCCAGCAGCCCCGGGGACTACAATGAGCAGTTCTTC
CASSPGDYNEQFF
>15|-|TRBV11-3|TRBJ2-1|TRBD2
TGTGCCAGCAGCCTAGCGGGGGGGACTTACAATGAGCAGTTCTTC
CASSLAGGTYNEQFF
>18|-|TRBV30|TRBJ1-6|-
TGTGCCTGGAGTTTTACCAGCGGGGGGTCGCGGGGTAATTCACCCCTCCACTTT
CAWSFTSGGSRGNSPLHF
>16|once|TRBV7-9|TRBJ2-1|TRBD2
TGTGCCAGCAGCCCCTTGGGCGGGGGGCCCAGCAATGAGCAGTTCTTC
CASSPLGGGPSNEQFF
>15|once|TRBV19|TRBJ2-2|TRBD2
TGTGCCAGTACTGTAGCGGGAGTTCGGACCGGGGAGCTGTTTTTT
CASTVAGVRTGELFF
>15|-|TRBV6-1|TRBJ2-3|TRBD1
TGTGCCAGCAGTTTGGGAACAGGGGGCGCAGATACGCAGTATTTT
CASSLGTGGADTQYF
>16|once|TRBV2|TRBJ2-3|TRBD2
TGTGCCAGCAGTCCCATAGCGGGGGGGCTCGCAGATACGCAGTATTTT
CASSPIAGGLADTQYF
>15|-|TRBV7-8|TRBJ1-5|-
TGTGCCAGCAGCTTAGATGTCTATAGCAATCAGCCCCAGCATTTT
CASSLDVYSNQPQHF
>14|-|TRBV12-5|TRBJ2-1|-
TGTGCTAGTTCCTCCGGGGTAAGCTACAATGAGCAGTTCTTC
CASSSGVSYNEQFF
>15|few|TRBV10-3|TRBJ1-2|-
TGTGCCATCAGTGCGCTGCGACAGGAATCGGATGGCTACACCTTC
CAISALRQESDGYTF
>15|-|TRBV9|TRBJ2-3|TRBD1
TGTGCCAGCAGCGTAGCTGGGCAGGGGGCAGATACGCAGTATTTT
CASSVAGQGADTQYF
>13|-|TRBV6-1|TRBJ1-1|-
TGTGCCAGCAGCCGGACAGCGAACACTGAAGCTTTCTTT
CASSRTANTEAFF
>13|-|TRBV19|TRBJ2-7|TRBD2
TGTGCCAGTAGCGTTAGCGGGGACGTCGTGCAGTACTTC
CASSVSGDVVQYF
>16|-|TRBV5-4|TRBJ2-3|-
TGTGCCAGCAGCCTCTCTGTGGGGGAGGCCGACCCTCAGCAGTATTTT
CASSLSVGEADPQQYF
>16|-|TRBV9|TRBJ2-1|TRBD2
TGTGCCAGCGCCCGGACTAGCGGGAGAAGCCTGGGTGAGCAGTTCTTC
CASARTSGRSLGEQFF
>14|-|TRBV4-1|TRBJ2-3|-
TGCGCCAGCGCAATAGCGGATAGCACAGATACGCAGTATTTT
CASAIADSTDTQYF
>13|-|TRBV6-1|TRBJ2-7|-
TGTGCCAGCAGCCGAGATGGAGCCGACGAGCAGTACTTC
CASSRDGADEQYF
>12|-|TRBV6-5|TRBJ2-7|-
TGTGCCAGCAGTATACAGGTATACGAGCAGTACTTC
CASSIQVYEQYF